What follows are 20 T cell receptor beta chains derived from one specimen sequenced in a study of fetal regulatory T cell absence and autoimmunity. Sequencing used immunoSEQ multiplex PCR; TCRdb keeps in-frame clones, though not all of them. In the table there are some 44,000 clones, about 80% of which are singletons. Source material: cord blood. These receptors all come from a newborn boy with IPEX syndrome.

The chain employs TRBV30 and TRBJ2-7; TRBD2 aligns across 11 bases. CDR3 length equals 13 residues. Germline CDR1 reads GTSNPN; CDR2 reads SVGIG (reference sequence). The V gene end was trimmed by 5 bases and the J gene end by 2 bases; junction bases not matched to a gene: 2. The DNA of the CDR3 is TGTGCCTGGTCGGGACTAGCGGCCTACGAGCAGTACTTC. This codes for CAWSGLAAYEQYF.

The chain recombines TRBV27 with TRBJ2-7; 9 bases align to TRBD2. Losses at the gene ends were 2 bases for V and 4 bases for J; bases not matched to a gene: 6. Looked up from germline, CDR1 is MNHEY and CDR2 is SMNVEV (reference sequence). This CDR3 region has 15 residues. The CDR3 protein is CASSLKGLAHYEQYF. The CDR3 DNA follows: TGTGCCAGCAGTTTAAAGGGACTAGCCCATTACGAGCAGTACTTC.

This clone has more than one count but fewer than ten. The V call is TRBV6-5, the J call TRBJ1-5; D not resolved. CDR1 is MNHEY and CDR2 is SVGAGI in the germline V gene. Trimming removed 5 bases at V and 2 bases at J, with 13 bases between. The CDR3 has 15 residues. The CDR3 nucleotides are TGTGCCAGCAGTCCCGGGAGGGTTGGCAATCAGCCCCAGCATTTT. This translates into CASSPGRVGNQPQHF.

The J gene is TRBJ2-7, the V gene TRBV9; the match to TRBD1 covers 9 bases. There are 15 residues in the CDR3. Trimming cost V 2 bases and J 5 bases; bases outside gene matches: 8. CDR1 SGDLS and CDR2 YYNGEE come from the germline V gene. The CDR3 coding sequence is TGTGCCAGCAGCGTTATTCCCGGGACAGGGAACGAGCAGTACTTC. Protein: CASSVIPGTGNEQYF.

The genes are TRBV30 and TRBJ1-2, with a weak D call TRBD1 (5 bases). Trimming took off 0 bases at V and 4 bases at J, with 12 bases between the two ends. CDR3 length: 14 residues. Germline-derived CDR1 and CDR2 are GTSNPN and SVGIG (reference sequence). CDR3 DNA: TGTGCCTGGAGTGTACCAGGGATACTCTATGGCTACACCTTC. As protein: CAWSVPGILYGYTF.

The chain has TRBV27 and TRBJ1-3; tentatively, D is TRBD1 (6 bases). The germline V gene encodes CDR1 MNHEY and CDR2 SMNVEV (reference sequence). The CDR3 runs 15 residues. V was cut by 2 bases and J by 0 bases, with 8 bases left in between. The CDR3: CASSLGQSSGNTIYF. DNA of the CDR3: TGTGCCAGCAGTTTAGGACAGAGCTCTGGAAACACCATATATTTT.

The rearrangement links TRBV25-1 to TRBJ2-3; 9 positions match TRBD2. After removal of 1 base from V and 4 bases from J, the junction contained 6 bases not matched to a gene. This CDR3 comprises 16 residues. Germline CDR1 is MGHDK and CDR2 is SYGVNS. DNA of the CDR3: TGTGCCAGCAGTGAATCCGCGGGGGGGCCGGCAGATACGCAGTATTTT. Translating gives CASSESAGGPADTQYF. The full variable domain, its missing parts supplied by reference TRBV25-1 and TRBJ2-3, is EADIYQTPRYLVIGTGKKITLECSQTMGHDKMYWYQQDPGMELHLIHYSYGVNSTEKGDLSSESTVSRIRTEHFPLTLESARPSHTSQYLCASSESAGGPADTQYFGPGTRLTVL.

This chain links TRBV15 with TRBJ2-7; D is undetermined. CDR3 length equals 13 residues. Germline V gene data show CDR1 as LNHNV and CDR2 as YYDKDF (reference sequence). The V and J ends lost 0 bases and 4 bases respectively, with 7 bases between them. The DNA for the CDR3 is TGTGCCACCAGCAGAGATCGCGGTTACGAGCAGTACTTC. Translating gives CATSRDRGYEQYF.

This chain joins TRBV28 and TRBJ2-7, with TRBD1 identical over 8 bases. Germline V CDR1 and CDR2: MDHEN, SYDVKM. V gave up 2 bases and J gave up 1 base; unmatched junction bases: 1. The CDR3 covers 14 residues. CDR3 region: CASSLGDRSYEQYF. The DNA for the CDR3 is TGTGCCAGCAGTTTAGGGGACAGGTCCTACGAGCAGTACTTC. Full variable domain (rest looked up from reference TRBV28 and TRBJ2-7): DVKVTQSSRYLVKRTGEKVFLECVQDMDHENMFWYRQDPGLGLRLIYFSYDVKMKEKGDIPEGYSVSREKKERFSLILESASTNQTSMYLCASSLGDRSYEQYFGPGTRLTVT.

The chain is built from TRBV29-1 and TRBJ2-6; either TRBD1 or TRBD2 may supply D (5 bases each). The CDR3 extends over 16 amino acids. Germline CDR1 SQVTM, CDR2 ANQGSEA. V dropped 4 bases and J dropped 0 bases, with 13 bases sitting between them. In DNA form, the CDR3 reads TGCAGCGTTGTGCCGGGACCGCCCTCTGGGGCCAACGTCCTGACTTTC. Encoded protein: CSVVPGPPSGANVLTF.

The chain recombines TRBV7-9 with TRBJ2-7; TRBD1 matches 7 bases. The CDR3 is made up of 14 amino acids. Trimming at V came to 8 bases and at J to 2 bases, leaving 9 bases not matched to a gene. The germline CDR1 and CDR2 sequences are SEHNR and FQNEAQ (reference sequence). Here the CDR3 DNA reads TGTGCCAGCGGGGGACAGTACTCCCCCTACGAGCAGTACTTC. Translation: CASGGQYSPYEQYF.

The chain is built from TRBV14 and TRBJ2-1, with D tentatively TRBD1 (5 bases). There are 13 residues in the CDR3. Trimming shortened V by 4 bases and J by 2 bases, and 6 bases separated the two germline ends. The germline V gene encodes CDR1 SGHDN and CDR2 FVKESK. The CDR3: CASSRTTYNEQFF. The CDR3 DNA reads TGTGCCAGCAGCCGGACAACCTACAATGAGCAGTTCTTC.

In DNA form, the CDR3 reads TGTGCCAGCAGTGACCCCGGGACAGGGGAAGAAAAACTGTTTTTT. Protein: CASSDPGTGEEKLFF. The rearrangement uses TRBV25-1 and TRBJ1-4; 10 bases match TRBD1. V trimming: 3 bases; J trimming: 8 bases; junction bases outside the gene matches: 6. The CDR3 totals 15 residues. Germline CDR1 MGHDK, CDR2 SYGVNS.

The chain combines TRBV29-1 with TRBJ2-5; no definite D call. Trimming removed 3 bases at V and 2 bases at J, with 16 bases between. Germline V lookup: CDR1 SQVTM, CDR2 ANQGSEA. The CDR3 loop spans 15 amino acids. Here the CDR3 DNA reads TGCAGCGTTGACGGCGTCCGAGTACCTCAAGAGACCCAGTACTTC. Protein: CSVDGVRVPQETQYF.

Comment on this clone: One junction end disagrees with the germline gene, perhaps due to a read error. V gene TRBV20-1 combines with J gene TRBJ1-2; no definite D call. The CDR3 length is 11 residues. CDR1 is DFQATT and CDR2 is SNEGSKA in the germline V gene (reference sequence). In DNA, the CDR3 is TGCAGTGCTAGAGATGTGGGATGGACGGCGTTC. It is translated as CSARDVGWTAF.

The chain links TRBV7-2 to TRBJ1-2, with a possible D match to TRBD1 (5 bases). The CDR3 covers 16 residues. V was clipped by 5 bases and J by 3 bases, with 19 bases between them. Germline V lookup: CDR1 SGHTA, CDR2 FQGNSA. The CDR3 nucleotides read TGTGCCAGCAGCCCCGGGACCCCTAAGGCCCACTATGGCTACACCTTC. It is translated as CASSPGTPKAHYGYTF.

The chain couples TRBV18 to TRBJ2-5; 7 nucleotides align to TRBD2. Losses at the gene ends were 7 bases for V and 1 base for J; bases not matched to a gene: 9. The CDR3 runs to 15 residues. Germline V CDR1 and CDR2: KGHSH, LQKENI. In nucleotides, the CDR3 is TGTGCCAGCTTGCCATCGGGCGGGAGCCAAGAGACCCAGTACTTC. Amino acid sequence: CASLPSGGSQETQYF.

The rearrangement uses TRBV11-3 and TRBJ2-7, with D possibly TRBD2 on 5 matching bases. Per the germline V gene, CDR1 is SGHNT and CDR2 is YENEEA. V was cut by 5 bases and J by 3 bases, with 5 bases left in between. This CDR3 has 11 residues. In DNA, the CDR3 is TGTGCCAGCAGCCGGGACTACGAGCAGTACTTC. This sequence encodes CASSRDYEQYF.

The chain has TRBV7-6 and TRBJ1-3; 8 bases fit TRBD1. The CDR3 consists of 15 residues. Germline CDR1 SGHVS, CDR2 FNYEAQ. Germline trimming cut 2 bases from V and 2 bases from J; bases unmatched to any gene: 2. CDR3 protein: CASSLRQGPGNTIYF. For the CDR3, the DNA is TGTGCCAGCAGCTTACGACAGGGGCCTGGAAACACCATATATTTT. Full variable domain (rest looked up from reference TRBV7-6 and TRBJ1-3): GAGVSQSPRYKVTKRGQDVALRCDPISGHVSLYWYRQALGQGPEFLTYFNYEAQQDKSGLPNDRFSAERPEGSISTLTIQRTEQRDSAMYRCASSLRQGPGNTIYFGEGSWLTVV.

The chain couples TRBV6-6 to TRBJ1-2; possible D gene TRBD1, 5 bases. With 2 bases removed from V and 0 bases from J, the gap between germline ends came to 7 bases. The CDR3 consists of 14 residues. Germline CDR1 and CDR2: MNHNY and SVGAGI (reference sequence). The CDR3 bases are TGTGCCAGCAGTTACGCGACAGCTAACTATGGCTACACCTTC. It is translated as CASSYATANYGYTF.